One and the same sample provided the 2 T cell receptor beta chains below, sequenced in a study of cytomegalovirus exposure and HLA in healthy donors (dated by TCRdb to the late 2010s). The method behind the library was the immunoSEQ multiplex PCR assay. For the multiplex PCR, a mixture combining 60 forward primers for TCR Vbeta segments and 13 reverse primers for TCR Jbeta segments was used. This immuneACCESS table, as held by TCRdb, lists in-frame sequences with V and J called but not all clones. Of the missing ones, under half trace to an unresolved V gene in checked studies; the others have no known cause. Here the sample has around 72,000 clones; around 81% occur a single time. The ten largest account for under 6.5% of the sample. Material for sequencing was PBMCs. These receptors were taken from a man between 45 and 60 years old in good health and CMV-seronegative.

This clone turned up a few times. The chain employs TRBV6-5 and TRBJ2-7; 8 bases are a match to TRBD2. The V gene's germline CDR1 is MNHEY and CDR2 SVGAGI. The CDR3 loop spans 15 amino acids. V shed 0 bases and J 2 bases; nucleotides not matched to a gene: 3. CDR3 in DNA: TGTGCCAGCAGTTACTCTCCAGCGGGGGCCTACGAGCAGTACTTC. Protein sequence: CASSYSPAGAYEQYF.

The rearrangement joins TRBV4-1 to TRBJ1-1, with a weak D call TRBD1 (5 bases). The CDR3 contains 15 residues. Germline-derived CDR1 and CDR2 are MGHRA and YSYEKL. Trimming removed 3 bases at V and 11 bases at J, with 22 bases between. The CDR3 sequence is CASSQGRGLPEGAFF. The CDR3 DNA reads TGCGCCAGCAGCCAGGGAAGGGGACTGCCGGAGGGGGCTTTCTTT.